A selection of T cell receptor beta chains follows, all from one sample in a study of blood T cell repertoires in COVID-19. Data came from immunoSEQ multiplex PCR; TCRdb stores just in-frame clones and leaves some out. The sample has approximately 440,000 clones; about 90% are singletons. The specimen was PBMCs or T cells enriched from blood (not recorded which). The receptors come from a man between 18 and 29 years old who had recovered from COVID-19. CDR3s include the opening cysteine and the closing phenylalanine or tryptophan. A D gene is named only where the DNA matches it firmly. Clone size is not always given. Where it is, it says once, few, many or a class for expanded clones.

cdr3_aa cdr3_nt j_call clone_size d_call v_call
CASSLGGSGVSYEQYF TGTGCCAGCAGCTTAGGGGGTAGCGGGGTTTCCTACGAGCAGTACTTC TRBJ2-7 . TRBD2 TRBV7-9
CASSVGGYAEKLFF TGTGCCAGCAGCGTAGGCGGATATGCGGAAAAACTGTTTTTT TRBJ1-4 . . TRBV9
CASSPPGTGRNNSPLHF TGTGCCAGCAGTCCCCCTGGGACAGGGCGGAACAATTCACCCCTCCACTTT TRBJ1-6 . TRBD1 TRBV2
CASRRAGTGHGYTF TGTGCCAGCAGGCGCGCCGGGACAGGGCATGGCTACACCTTC TRBJ1-2 . TRBD1 TRBV7-9
CASSLGERPEAFF TGTGCCAGCAGCTTAGGGGAGAGACCTGAAGCTTTCTTT TRBJ1-1 . . TRBV7-9
CSVESSGNTGELFF TGCAGCGTTGAATCTAGCGGGAACACCGGGGAGCTGTTTTTT TRBJ2-2 . TRBD2 TRBV29-1
CASRVTSVNEQFF TGTGCCAGCAGGGTTACTAGCGTCAATGAGCAGTTCTTC TRBJ2-1 . TRBD2 TRBV2
CASSRTSGIQNEQFF TGTGCCAGCAGCCGAACTAGCGGGATTCAAAATGAGCAGTTCTTC TRBJ2-1 . TRBD2 TRBV6-5
CASSQDINSGTDTQYF TGCGCCAGCAGCCAAGATATCAATAGCGGCACAGATACGCAGTATTTT TRBJ2-3 once . TRBV4-1
CASSDSSGTYNEQFF TGTGCCAGTAGCGACTCTAGCGGGACGTACAATGAGCAGTTCTTC TRBJ2-1 . TRBD2 TRBV19
CASSLFDNNYGYTF TGTGCCAGCAGCTTGTTTGACAATAACTATGGCTACACCTTC TRBJ1-2 . . TRBV5-6
CASSRRNTEAFF TGTGCCAGCAGTAGGAGGAACACTGAAGCTTTCTTT TRBJ1-1 . . TRBV12-3/TRBV12-4
CASSLASVANSPLHF TGTGCCAGCAGCTTAGCGAGCGTGGCTAATTCACCCCTCCACTTT TRBJ1-6 . . TRBV7-9
CSGGQETQYF TGCAGCGGCGGCCAAGAGACCCAGTACTTC TRBJ2-5 . . TRBV29-1
CASSSDRNTEAFF TGTGCCAGCTCCTCCGACAGGAACACTGAAGCTTTCTTT TRBJ1-1 . . TRBV18
CASSQGAGGGYTF TGTGCCAGCAGCCAAGGTGCCGGGGGAGGCTACACCTTC TRBJ1-2 . . TRBV3-1/TRBV3-2
CASSLVPREETQYF TGTGCCAGCAGCTTAGTTCCTAGAGAAGAGACCCAGTACTTC TRBJ2-5 . . TRBV7-8
CASRQGYTGELFF TGTGCCAGCCGACAGGGATACACCGGGGAGCTGTTTTTT TRBJ2-2 few TRBD1 TRBV11-3
CASSYAYQPLGQGWGYEQYF TGTGCCAGCAGTTATGCCTATCAGCCGTTAGGACAGGGATGGGGGTACGAGCAGTACTTC TRBJ2-7 . TRBD1 TRBV27
CASTSMRGSDTQYF TGTGCCAGTACCTCTATGCGCGGTTCGGATACGCAGTATTTT TRBJ2-3 . . TRBV19
CASSPPRQGTGYNSPLHF TGTGCCAGCAGTCCACCCAGACAGGGGACAGGCTATAATTCACCCCTCCACTTT TRBJ1-6 . TRBD1 TRBV6-2/TRBV6-3
CASSSNSARGEKLFF TGTGCCAGCAGCTCCAACAGCGCCAGGGGTGAAAAACTGTTTTTT TRBJ1-4 few . TRBV7-9
CASSPGVAADTQYF TGTGCCAGCAGCCCCGGTGTAGCGGCAGATACGCAGTATTTT TRBJ2-3 . . TRBV7-9
CASSLKGRDSSYEQYF TGTGCCAGCAGCTTAAAGGGCCGGGACAGCTCCTACGAGCAGTACTTC TRBJ2-7 . TRBD1 TRBV7-9
CASSTPTGGYGYTF TGTGCCAGTAGCACTCCGACAGGGGGCTATGGCTACACCTTC TRBJ1-2 . TRBD1 TRBV19
CATSTDSLRDTQYF TGCGCCACCTCAACGGACAGCCTGCGGGATACGCAGTATTTT TRBJ2-3 . . TRBV5-1
CASSSLTGMGEKLFF TGTGCCAGCAGCTCCCTCACAGGAATGGGCGAAAAACTGTTTTTT TRBJ1-4 . . TRBV11-2
CASTERLSSYNEQFF TGTGCCAGCACGGAGAGGTTAAGCTCCTACAATGAGCAGTTCTTC TRBJ2-1 . . TRBV27
CASSDETGVTGNTIYF TGTGCCAGCAGTGATGAAACAGGGGTTACTGGAAACACCATATATTTT TRBJ1-3 . TRBD1 TRBV2
CSVGQGGDSPLHF TGCAGCGTTGGGCAGGGAGGGGATTCACCCCTCCACTTT TRBJ1-6 . . TRBV29-1
CASSLRQYPPNF TGTGCCAGCAGCTTACGACAGTACCCACCTAACTTC TRBJ1-2 . . TRBV5-8
CASSQGLAVGYNEQFF TGCGCCAGCAGCCAAGGACTAGCGGTTGGCTACAATGAGCAGTTCTTC TRBJ2-1 . TRBD2 TRBV5-1
CASSQLVDIEYTSSYNEQFF TGTGCCAGCAGCCAACTAGTCGATATAGAATATACGAGCTCCTACAATGAGCAGTTCTTC TRBJ2-1 . . TRBV13
CASRRGASGRYNEQFF TGTGCGAGTAGGAGGGGGGCTAGCGGGAGGTACAATGAGCAGTTCTTC TRBJ2-1 . TRBD2 TRBV7-8
CASSQGQGFDEQYF TGTGCCAGCAGCCAGGGACAGGGTTTCGACGAGCAGTACTTC TRBJ2-7 . TRBD1 TRBV5-8
CASSFPQGREAFF TGTGCCAGCAGCTTCCCCCAGGGGCGGGAAGCTTTCTTT TRBJ1-1 . . TRBV11-2
CASSQDFLAGGSYNEQFF TGCGCCAGCAGCCAAGATTTTCTAGCGGGGGGCTCCTACAATGAGCAGTTCTTC TRBJ2-1 . TRBD2 TRBV4-1
CASSVEGMNTEAFF TGTGCCAGCAGCGTGGAGGGTATGAACACTGAAGCTTTCTTT TRBJ1-1 once . TRBV9
CASRDRLEAFF TGTGCCAGTCGGGACAGGCTTGAAGCTTTCTTT TRBJ1-1 . TRBD1 TRBV12-3/TRBV12-4